A selection of T cell receptor beta chains follows, all from one sample in a study of T-cell memory formation after mild COVID-19. Using its own MiXCR run on the 5' RACE reads, TCRdb lists one record per CDR3 protein. This sample has some 210,000 distinct CDR3 sequences, with about 10% found just once. Sequencing was done on a sample of PBMCs or a T cell subset sorted from them (not recorded which). All receptors derive from a man aged 18 to 30 who had mild COVID-19 (a few samples of this study predate the infection). Cell type and time point are not known. The CDR3 runs from the conserved cysteine through the conserved F or W. A D gene is named only where the DNA matches it firmly.

d_gene,v_gene,CDR3aa
-,TRBV20-1,CSARRAVKGYTF
TRBD2,TRBV27,CASSSGGGTQYF
-,TRBV5-1,CASSQSGQSTDTQYF
-,TRBV7-6,CASSLAGGQYGYTF
TRBD1,TRBV7-9,CASSATGDAGELFF
-,TRBV12-3/TRBV12-4,CASRDIVGEQYF
TRBD1,TRBV5-4,CASSRAQGSWGANVLTF
-,TRBV15,CATSPRERGTGELFF
TRBD2,TRBV4-1,CASSQDWVAGGTDTQYF
-,TRBV11-2,CASSLNPGLNQPQHF
-,TRBV7-7,CASSKTVRGDGELFF
-,TRBV7-2,CASSLEFLGPAEQFF
-,TRBV7-3,CASSRNPGNTIYF
TRBD2,TRBV20-1,CSARGDVDTQYF
TRBD1,TRBV3-1,CASSHGTVGANVLTF
-,TRBV12-3/TRBV12-4,CASSNRGGITEAFF
-,TRBV11-2,CASSRRRGAGGNNEQFF
-,TRBV7-7,CASRPGGAGTNTGELFF
-,TRBV19,CASSKGRSQGGITDTQYF
-,TRBV20-1,CSARDGGSVNTEAFF
TRBD2,TRBV7-3,CASSLERGGGETQYF
-,TRBV19,CASMRRGGYGYTF
-,TRBV5-1,CASSLVPGNTYEQYF
-,TRBV5-5,CASSLVPLRVIGSNEQFF
TRBD2,TRBV6-2/TRBV6-3,CASSLGGGDEQFF
-,TRBV29-1,CSVERAGDTQYF
-,TRBV11-2,CASSWTNEKLFF
TRBD1,TRBV5-1,CASNSGQANTEAFF
TRBD1,TRBV2,CASSGQGEYEQYF
TRBD1,TRBV4-3,CASSQDLRTGGTEAFF
TRBD2,TRBV7-2,CASSFTSGVETQYF
-,TRBV18,CASSPNRADTEAFF
-,TRBV5-1,CASSSSRDASSTDTQYF
TRBD1,TRBV4-2,CASSPYQGTGVRGYTF
-,TRBV10-2,CASRPRLGYNEQFF
-,TRBV27,CASSIRPFGGLFF
-,TRBV6-6,CASSSTGPTEAFF
-,TRBV5-1,CASSLGIGSTEAFF
-,TRBV2,CASRSLATEAFF
TRBD2,TRBV20-1,CSRKSIELAVKNIQYF
-,TRBV6-2/TRBV6-3,CASSYKGSTGELFF
-,TRBV5-1,CASRVTAIQETQYF
-,TRBV12-3/TRBV12-4,CASSRPAGTDTQYF
TRBD1,TRBV7-9,CASSLRTGTPYNEQFF
TRBD2,TRBV20-1,CSARESGGGDTQYF
TRBD1,TRBV5-1,CASSDQPGGTEAFF
-,TRBV30,CAGDYGYTF
-,TRBV24-1,CATSDSAGGVYNEQFF
-,TRBV5-6,CASSPDPYTGELFF
-,TRBV5-8,CASSLDRSTSNQPQHF
-,TRBV7-2,CASTGTAPFNYGYTF
-,TRBV6-2/TRBV6-3,CASVQAGPGSQHF